The present T cell receptor (beta chain) was sequenced within a study of blood T cell repertoires in COVID-19. Generated by immunoSEQ multiplex PCR, the TCRdb table keeps only in-frame clones and is missing some. The table includes under 300,000 clones, under 95% detected once. CDR1 is SGHTA, CDR2 FQGTGA, per germline. This CDR3 is built from 11 residues. Turning to this clone: At one of its ends the junction is not consistent with the germline gene, which may arise from a read error.

The gene calls are TRBV7-3 and TRBJ2-1; D not resolved. Specimen: PBMCs or T cells enriched from blood (not recorded which). The origin of this receptor is a woman aged 18-35 years who had recovered from COVID-19. The CDR3 region has the DNA TGTGCCAGCAGCTTAAACAAGGAGCAGTTCTTC. This gives the protein CASSLNKEQFF.